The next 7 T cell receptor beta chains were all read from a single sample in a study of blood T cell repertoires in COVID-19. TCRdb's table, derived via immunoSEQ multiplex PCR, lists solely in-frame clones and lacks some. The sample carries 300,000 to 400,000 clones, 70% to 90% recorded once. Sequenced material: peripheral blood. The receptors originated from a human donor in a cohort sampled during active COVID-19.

This chain's CDR3 is CATSDPDRGPDEQFF. The CDR3 DNA reads TGTGCCACCAGTGATCCGGACAGGGGGCCGGATGAGCAGTTCTTC. The chain has TRBV24-1 and TRBJ2-1; 11 nucleotides align to TRBD1. Germline assignment: CDR1 KGHDR and CDR2 SFDVKD. The CDR3 has 15 residues. The ends lost 3 bases at V and 8 bases at J; junction bases unmatched: 5.

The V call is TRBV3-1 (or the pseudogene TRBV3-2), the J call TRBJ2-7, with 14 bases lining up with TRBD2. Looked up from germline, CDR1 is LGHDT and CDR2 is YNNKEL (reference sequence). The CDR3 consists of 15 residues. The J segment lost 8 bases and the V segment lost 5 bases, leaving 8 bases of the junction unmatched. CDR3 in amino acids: CASSAGTSGGSKQYF. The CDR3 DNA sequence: TGTGCCAGCAGCGCCGGGACTAGCGGGGGCAGTAAGCAGTACTTC.

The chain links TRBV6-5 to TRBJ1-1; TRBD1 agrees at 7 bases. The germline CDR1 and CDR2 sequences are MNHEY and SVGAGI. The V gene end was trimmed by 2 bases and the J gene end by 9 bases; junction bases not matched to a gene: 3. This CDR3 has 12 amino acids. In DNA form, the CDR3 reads TGTGCCAGCAGTTACCGCAGGGGGAAAGCTTTCTTT. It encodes CASSYRRGKAFF.

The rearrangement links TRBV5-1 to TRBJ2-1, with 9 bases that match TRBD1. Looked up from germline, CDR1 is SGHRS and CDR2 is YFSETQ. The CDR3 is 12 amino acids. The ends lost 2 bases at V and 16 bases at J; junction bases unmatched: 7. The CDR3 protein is CASSFPGQGFFF. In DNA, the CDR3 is TGCGCCAGCAGCTTCCCAGGACAGGGGTTTTTCTTC.

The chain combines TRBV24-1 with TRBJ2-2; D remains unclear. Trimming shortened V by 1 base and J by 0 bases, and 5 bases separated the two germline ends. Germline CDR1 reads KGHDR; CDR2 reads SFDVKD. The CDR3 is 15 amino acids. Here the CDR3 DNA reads TGTGCCACCAGTGATTTTCGGGCGAACACCGGGGAGCTGTTTTTT. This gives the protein CATSDFRANTGELFF.

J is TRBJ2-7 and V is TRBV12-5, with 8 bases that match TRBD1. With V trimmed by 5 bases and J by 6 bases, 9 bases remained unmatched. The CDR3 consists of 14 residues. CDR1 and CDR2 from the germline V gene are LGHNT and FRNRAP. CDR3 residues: CASGTLIQGGEQYF. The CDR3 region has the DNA TGTGCTAGTGGTACCTTGATACAGGGGGGCGAGCAGTACTTC.

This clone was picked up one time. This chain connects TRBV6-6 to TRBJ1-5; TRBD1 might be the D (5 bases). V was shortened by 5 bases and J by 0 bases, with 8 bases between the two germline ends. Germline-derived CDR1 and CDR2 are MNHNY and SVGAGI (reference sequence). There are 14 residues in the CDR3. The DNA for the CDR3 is TGTGCCAGCAGTCCGACAGCTAGCAATCAGCCCCAGCATTTT. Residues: CASSPTASNQPQHF.